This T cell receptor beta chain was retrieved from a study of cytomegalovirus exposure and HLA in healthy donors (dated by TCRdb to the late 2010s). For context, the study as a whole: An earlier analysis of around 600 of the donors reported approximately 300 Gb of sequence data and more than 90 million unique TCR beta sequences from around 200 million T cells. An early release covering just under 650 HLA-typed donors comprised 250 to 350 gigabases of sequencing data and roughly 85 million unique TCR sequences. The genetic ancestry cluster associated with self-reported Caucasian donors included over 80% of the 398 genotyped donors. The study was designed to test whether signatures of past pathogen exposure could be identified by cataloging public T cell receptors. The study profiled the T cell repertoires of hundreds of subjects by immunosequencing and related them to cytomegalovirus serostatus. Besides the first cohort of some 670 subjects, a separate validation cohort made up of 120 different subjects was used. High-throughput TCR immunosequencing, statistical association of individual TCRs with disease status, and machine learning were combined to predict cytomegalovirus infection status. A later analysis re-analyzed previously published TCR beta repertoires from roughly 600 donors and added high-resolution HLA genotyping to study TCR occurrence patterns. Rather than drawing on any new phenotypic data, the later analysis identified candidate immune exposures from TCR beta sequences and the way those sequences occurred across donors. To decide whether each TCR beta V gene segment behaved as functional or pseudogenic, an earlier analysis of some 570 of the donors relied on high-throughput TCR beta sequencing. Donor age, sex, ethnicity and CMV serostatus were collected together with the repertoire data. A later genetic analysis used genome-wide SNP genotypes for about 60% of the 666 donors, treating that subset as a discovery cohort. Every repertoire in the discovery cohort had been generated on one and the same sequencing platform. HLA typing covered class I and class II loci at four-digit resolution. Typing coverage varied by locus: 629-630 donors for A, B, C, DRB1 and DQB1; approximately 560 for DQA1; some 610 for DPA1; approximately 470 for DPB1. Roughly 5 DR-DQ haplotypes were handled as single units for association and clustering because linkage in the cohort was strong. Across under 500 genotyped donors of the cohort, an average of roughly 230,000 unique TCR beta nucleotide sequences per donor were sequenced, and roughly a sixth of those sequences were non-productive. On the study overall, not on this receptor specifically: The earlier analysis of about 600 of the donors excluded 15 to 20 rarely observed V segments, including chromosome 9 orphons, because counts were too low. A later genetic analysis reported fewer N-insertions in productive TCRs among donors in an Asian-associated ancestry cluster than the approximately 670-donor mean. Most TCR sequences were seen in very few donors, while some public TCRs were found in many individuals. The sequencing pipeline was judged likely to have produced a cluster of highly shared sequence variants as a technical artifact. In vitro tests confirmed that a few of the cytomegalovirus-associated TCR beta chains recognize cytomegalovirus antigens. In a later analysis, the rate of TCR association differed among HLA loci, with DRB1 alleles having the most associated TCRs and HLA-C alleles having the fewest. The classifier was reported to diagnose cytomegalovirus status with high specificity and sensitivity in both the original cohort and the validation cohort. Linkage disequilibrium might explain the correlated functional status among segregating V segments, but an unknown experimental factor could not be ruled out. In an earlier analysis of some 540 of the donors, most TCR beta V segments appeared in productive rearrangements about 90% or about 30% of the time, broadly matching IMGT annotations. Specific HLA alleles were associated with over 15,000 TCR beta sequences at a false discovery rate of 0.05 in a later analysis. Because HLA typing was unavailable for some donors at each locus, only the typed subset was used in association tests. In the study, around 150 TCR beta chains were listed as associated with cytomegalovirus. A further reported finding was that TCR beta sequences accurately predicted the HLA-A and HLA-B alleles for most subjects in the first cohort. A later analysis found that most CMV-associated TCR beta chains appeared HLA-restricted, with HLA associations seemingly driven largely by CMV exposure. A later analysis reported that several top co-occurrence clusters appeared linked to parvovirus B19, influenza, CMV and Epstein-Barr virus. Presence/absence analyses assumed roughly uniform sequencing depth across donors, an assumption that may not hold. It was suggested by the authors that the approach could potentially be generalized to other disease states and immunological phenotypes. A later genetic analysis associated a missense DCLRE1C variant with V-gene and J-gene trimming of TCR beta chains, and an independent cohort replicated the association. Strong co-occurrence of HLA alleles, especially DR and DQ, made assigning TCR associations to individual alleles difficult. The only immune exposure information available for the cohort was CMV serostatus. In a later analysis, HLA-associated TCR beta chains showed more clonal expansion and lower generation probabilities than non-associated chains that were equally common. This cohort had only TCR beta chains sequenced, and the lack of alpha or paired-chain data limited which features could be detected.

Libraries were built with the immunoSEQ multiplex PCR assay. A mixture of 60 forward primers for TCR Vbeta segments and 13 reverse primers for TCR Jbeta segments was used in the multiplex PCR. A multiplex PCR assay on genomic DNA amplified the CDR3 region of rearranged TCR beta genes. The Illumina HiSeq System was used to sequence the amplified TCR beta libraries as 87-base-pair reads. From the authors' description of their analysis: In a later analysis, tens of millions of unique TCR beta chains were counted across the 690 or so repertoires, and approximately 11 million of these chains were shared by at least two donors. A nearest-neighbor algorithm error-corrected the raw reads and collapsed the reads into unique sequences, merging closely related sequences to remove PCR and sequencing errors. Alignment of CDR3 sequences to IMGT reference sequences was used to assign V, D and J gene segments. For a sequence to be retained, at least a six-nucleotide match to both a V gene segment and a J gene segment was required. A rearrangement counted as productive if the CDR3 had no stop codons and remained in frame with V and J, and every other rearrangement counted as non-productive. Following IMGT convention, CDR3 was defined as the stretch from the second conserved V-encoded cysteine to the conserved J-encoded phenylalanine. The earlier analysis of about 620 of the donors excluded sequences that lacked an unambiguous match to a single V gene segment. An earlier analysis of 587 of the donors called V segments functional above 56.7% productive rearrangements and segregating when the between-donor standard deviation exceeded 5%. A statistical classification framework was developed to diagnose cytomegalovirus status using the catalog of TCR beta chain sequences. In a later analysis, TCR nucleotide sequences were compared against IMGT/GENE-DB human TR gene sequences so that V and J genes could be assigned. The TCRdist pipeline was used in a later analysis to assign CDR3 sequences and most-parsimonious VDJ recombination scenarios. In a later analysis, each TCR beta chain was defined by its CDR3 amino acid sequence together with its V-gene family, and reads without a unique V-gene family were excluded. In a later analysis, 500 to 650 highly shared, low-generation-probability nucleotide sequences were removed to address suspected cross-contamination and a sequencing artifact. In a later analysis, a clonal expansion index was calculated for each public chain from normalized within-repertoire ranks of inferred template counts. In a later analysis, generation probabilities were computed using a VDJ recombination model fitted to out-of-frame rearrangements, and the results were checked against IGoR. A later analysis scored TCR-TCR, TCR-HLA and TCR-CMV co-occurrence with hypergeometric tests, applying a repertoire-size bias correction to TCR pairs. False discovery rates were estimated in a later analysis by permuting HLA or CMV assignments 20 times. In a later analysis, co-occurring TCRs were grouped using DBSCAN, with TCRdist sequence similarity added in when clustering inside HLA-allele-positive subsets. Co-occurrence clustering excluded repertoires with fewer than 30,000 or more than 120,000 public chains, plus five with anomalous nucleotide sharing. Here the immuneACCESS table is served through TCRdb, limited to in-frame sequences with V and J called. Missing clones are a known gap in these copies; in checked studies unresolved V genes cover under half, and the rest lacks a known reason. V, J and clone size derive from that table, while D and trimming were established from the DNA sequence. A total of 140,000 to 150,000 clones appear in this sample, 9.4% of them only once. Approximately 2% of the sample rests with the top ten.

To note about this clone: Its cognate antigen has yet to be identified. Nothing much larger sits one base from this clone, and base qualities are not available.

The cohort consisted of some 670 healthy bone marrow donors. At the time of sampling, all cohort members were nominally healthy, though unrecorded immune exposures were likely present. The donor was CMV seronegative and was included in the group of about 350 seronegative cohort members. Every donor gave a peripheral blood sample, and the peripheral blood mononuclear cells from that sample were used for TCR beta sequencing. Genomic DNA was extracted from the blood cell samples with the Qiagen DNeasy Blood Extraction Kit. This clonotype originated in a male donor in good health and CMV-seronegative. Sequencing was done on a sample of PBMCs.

The nucleotide sequence is TGCGCCAGCAGCCAAGATCACGGGGACGAGCAGTACTTC. Translation gives CASSQDHGDEQYF. The chain is encoded by TRBV4-1 joined to TRBJ2-7; tentative D gene TRBD2, with 5 bases matching. The germline V gene supplies CDR1 MGHRA and CDR2 YSYEKL. Trimming at the junction amounts to 0 bases on V and 5 bases on J, and the germline ends lie 8 bases apart. Spanning cysteine to phenylalanine, the CDR3 consists of 13 amino acids. Only the CDR3 region is kept as DNA, spanning 39 bases read in frame from base 1.